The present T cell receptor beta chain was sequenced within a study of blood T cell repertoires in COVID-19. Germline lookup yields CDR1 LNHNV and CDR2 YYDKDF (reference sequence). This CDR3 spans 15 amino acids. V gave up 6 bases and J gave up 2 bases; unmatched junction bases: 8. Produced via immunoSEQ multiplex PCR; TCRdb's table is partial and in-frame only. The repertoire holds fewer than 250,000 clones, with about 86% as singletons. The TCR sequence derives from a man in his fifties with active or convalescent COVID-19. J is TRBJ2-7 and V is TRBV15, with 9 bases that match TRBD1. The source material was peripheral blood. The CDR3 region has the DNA TGTGCCACCAGTCACCACAGGGGGCCCACCTACGAGCAGTACTTC. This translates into CATSHHRGPTYEQYF.